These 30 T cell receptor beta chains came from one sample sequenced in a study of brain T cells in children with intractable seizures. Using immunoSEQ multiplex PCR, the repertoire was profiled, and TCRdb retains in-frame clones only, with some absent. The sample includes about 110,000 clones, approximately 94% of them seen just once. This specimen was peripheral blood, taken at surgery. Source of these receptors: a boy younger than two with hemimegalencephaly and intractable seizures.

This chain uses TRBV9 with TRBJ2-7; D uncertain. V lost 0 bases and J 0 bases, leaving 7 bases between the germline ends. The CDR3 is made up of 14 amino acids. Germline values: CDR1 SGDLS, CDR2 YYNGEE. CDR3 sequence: CASSVAAVSYEQYF. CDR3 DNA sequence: TGTGCCAGCAGCGTAGCGGCAGTCTCCTACGAGCAGTACTTC.

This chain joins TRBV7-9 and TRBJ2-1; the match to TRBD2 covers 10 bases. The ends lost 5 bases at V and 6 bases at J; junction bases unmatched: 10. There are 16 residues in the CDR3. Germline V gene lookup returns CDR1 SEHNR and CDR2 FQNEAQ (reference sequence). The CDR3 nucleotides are TGTGCCAGCAGCCTCCTAGCGGGAGTGGGTTCCAATGAGCAGTTCTTC. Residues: CASSLLAGVGSNEQFF.

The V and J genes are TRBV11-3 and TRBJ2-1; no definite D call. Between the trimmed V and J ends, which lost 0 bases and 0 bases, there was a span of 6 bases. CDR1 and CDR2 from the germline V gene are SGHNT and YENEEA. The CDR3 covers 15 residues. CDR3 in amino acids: CASSLDGPSYNEQFF. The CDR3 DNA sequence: TGTGCCAGCAGCTTAGACGGGCCCTCCTACAATGAGCAGTTCTTC.

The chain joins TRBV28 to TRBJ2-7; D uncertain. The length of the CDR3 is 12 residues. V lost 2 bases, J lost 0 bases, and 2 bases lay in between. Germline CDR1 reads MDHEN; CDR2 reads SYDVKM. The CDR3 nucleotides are TGTGCCAGCAGTTTACGCTCCTACGAGCAGTACTTC. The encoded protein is CASSLRSYEQYF.

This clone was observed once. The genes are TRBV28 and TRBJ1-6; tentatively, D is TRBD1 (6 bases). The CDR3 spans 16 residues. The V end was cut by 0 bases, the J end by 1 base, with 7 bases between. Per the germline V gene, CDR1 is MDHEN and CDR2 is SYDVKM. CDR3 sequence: CASSLWQGSYNSPLHF. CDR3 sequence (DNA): TGTGCCAGCAGTTTATGGCAGGGGTCCTATAATTCACCCCTCCACTTT.

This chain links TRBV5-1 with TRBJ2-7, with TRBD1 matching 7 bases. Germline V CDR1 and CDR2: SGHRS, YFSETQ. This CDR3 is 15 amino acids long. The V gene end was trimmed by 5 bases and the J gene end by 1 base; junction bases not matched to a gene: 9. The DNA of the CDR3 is TGCGCCAGCAGACCTAGGACAGGTTTTTCCTACGAGCAGTACTTC. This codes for CASRPRTGFSYEQYF.

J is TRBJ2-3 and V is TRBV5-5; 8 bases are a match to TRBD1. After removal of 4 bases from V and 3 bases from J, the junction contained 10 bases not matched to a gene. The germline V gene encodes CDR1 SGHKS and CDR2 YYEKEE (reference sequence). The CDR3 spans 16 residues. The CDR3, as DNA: TGTGCCAGCAGCGGGCCAGGGGGCGGTAGGACAGATACGCAGTATTTT. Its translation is CASSGPGGGRTDTQYF.

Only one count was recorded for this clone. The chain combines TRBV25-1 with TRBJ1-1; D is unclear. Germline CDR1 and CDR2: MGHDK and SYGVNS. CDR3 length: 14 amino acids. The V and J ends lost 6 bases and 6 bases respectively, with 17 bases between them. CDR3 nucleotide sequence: TGTGCCAGCAGCTTTTACGGGGAAGACCCTGAAGCTTTCTTT. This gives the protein CASSFYGEDPEAFF.

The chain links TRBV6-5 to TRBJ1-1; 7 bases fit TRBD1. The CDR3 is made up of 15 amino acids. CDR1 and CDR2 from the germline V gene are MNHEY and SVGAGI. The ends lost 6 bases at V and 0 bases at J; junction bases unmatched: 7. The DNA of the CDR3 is TGTGCCAGCAGCAGGGGACAGCCCATGAACACTGAAGCTTTCTTT. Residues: CASSRGQPMNTEAFF.

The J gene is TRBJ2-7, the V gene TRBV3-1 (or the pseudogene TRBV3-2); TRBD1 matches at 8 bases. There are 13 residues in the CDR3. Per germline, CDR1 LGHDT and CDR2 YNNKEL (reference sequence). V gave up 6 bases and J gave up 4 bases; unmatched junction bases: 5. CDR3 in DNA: TGTGCCAGCAGGCCCGGACAGGGTTACGAGCAGTACTTC. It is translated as CASRPGQGYEQYF.

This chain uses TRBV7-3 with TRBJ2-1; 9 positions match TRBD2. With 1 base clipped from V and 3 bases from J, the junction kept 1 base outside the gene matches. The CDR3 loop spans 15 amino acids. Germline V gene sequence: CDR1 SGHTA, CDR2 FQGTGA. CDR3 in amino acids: CASSLIAGDYNEQFF. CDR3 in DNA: TGTGCCAGCAGCTTAATAGCGGGAGACTACAATGAGCAGTTCTTC.

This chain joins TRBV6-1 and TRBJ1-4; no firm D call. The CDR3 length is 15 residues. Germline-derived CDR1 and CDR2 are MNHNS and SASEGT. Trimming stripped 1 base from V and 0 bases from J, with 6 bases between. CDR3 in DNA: TGTGCCAGCAGTGAAGGGGCCGCAACTAATGAAAAACTGTTTTTT. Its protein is CASSEGAATNEKLFF.

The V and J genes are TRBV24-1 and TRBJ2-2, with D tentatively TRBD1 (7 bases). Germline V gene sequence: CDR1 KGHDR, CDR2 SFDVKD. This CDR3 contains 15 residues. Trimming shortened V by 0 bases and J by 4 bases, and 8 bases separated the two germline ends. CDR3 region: CATSDLQGGTGELFF. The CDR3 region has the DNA TGTGCCACCAGTGATTTGCAGGGGGGCACCGGGGAGCTGTTTTTT.

DNA for the CDR3: TGTGCCAGCACCCCCGGTGGAAACACCATATATTTT. This translates into CASTPGGNTIYF. The chain couples TRBV28 to TRBJ1-3; unclear D gene. The germline V gene encodes CDR1 MDHEN and CDR2 SYDVKM. The CDR3 runs 12 residues. The V and J ends lost 7 bases and 3 bases respectively, with 7 bases between them.

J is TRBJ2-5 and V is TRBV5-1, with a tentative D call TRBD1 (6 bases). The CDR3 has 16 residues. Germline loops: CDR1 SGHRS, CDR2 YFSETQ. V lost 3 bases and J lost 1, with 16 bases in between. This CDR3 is CASSWGTSDLQETQYF. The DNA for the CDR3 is TGCGCCAGCAGCTGGGGGACATCGGACCTCCAAGAGACCCAGTACTTC.

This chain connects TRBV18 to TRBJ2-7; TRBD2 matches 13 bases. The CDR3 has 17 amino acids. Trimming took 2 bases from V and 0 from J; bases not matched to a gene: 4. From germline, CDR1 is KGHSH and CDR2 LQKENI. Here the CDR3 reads CASSPWGTSGASYEQYF. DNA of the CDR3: TGTGCCAGCTCACCATGGGGGACTAGCGGGGCCTCCTACGAGCAGTACTTC. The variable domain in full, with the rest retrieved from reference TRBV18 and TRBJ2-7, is NAGVMQNPRHLVRRRGQEARLRCSPMKGHSHVYWYRQLPEEGLKFMVYLQKENIIDESGMPKERFSAEFPKEGPSILRIQQVVRGDSAAYFCASSPWGTSGASYEQYFGPGTRLTVT.

Written as DNA, the CDR3 is TGTGCCAGCAGTTACTCGCGTGACACAGCCTACGAGCAGTACTTC. Amino acids: CASSYSRDTAYEQYF. This chain connects TRBV6-5 to TRBJ2-7, with D unclear. Germline lookup yields CDR1 MNHEY and CDR2 SVGAGI. V dropped 0 bases and J dropped 2 bases, with 11 bases sitting between them. The length of the CDR3 is 15 residues.

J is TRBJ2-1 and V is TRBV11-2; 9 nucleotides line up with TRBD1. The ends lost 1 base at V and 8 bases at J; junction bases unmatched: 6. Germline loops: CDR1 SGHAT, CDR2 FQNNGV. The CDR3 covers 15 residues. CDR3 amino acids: CASSLAGTGFYEQFF. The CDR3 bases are TGTGCCAGCAGCTTAGCCGGGACAGGGTTTTATGAGCAGTTCTTC. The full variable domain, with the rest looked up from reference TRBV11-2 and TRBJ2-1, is EAGVAQSPRYKIIEKRQSVAFWCNPISGHATLYWYQQILGQGPKLLIQFQNNGVVDDSQLPKDRFSAERLKGVDSTLKIQPAKLEDSAVYLCASSLAGTGFYEQFFGPGTRLTVL.

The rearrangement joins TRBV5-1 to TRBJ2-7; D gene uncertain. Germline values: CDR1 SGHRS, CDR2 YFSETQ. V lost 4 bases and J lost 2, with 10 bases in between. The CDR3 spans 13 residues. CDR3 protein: CASSGRNPYEQYF. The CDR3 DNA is TGCGCCAGCAGCGGCCGGAATCCCTACGAGCAGTACTTC.

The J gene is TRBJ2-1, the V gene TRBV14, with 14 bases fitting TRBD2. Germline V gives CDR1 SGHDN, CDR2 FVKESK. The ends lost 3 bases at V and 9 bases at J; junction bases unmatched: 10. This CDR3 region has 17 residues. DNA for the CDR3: TGTGCCAGCAGCCATCCCCGACTAGCGGGAGGGCCCAGTGAGCAGTTCTTC. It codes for CASSHPRLAGGPSEQFF.

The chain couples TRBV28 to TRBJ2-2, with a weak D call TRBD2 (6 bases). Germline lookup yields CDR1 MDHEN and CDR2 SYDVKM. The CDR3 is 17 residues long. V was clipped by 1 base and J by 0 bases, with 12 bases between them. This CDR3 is CASSLLRLATNTGELFF. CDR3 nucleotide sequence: TGTGCCAGCAGTTTATTGAGGCTAGCGACGAACACCGGGGAGCTGTTTTTT. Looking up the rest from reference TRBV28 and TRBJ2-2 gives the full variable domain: DVKVTQSSRYLVKRTGEKVFLECVQDMDHENMFWYRQDPGLGLRLIYFSYDVKMKEKGDIPEGYSVSREKKERFSLILESASTNQTSMYLCASSLLRLATNTGELFFGEGSRLTVL.

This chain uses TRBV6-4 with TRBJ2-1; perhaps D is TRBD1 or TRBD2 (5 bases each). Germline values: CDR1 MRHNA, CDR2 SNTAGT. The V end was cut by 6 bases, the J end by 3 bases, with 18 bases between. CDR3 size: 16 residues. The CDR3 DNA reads TGTGCCAGCAGCGAGGGGCCTGGGCCCCTCTACAATGAGCAGTTCTTC. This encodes CASSEGPGPLYNEQFF.

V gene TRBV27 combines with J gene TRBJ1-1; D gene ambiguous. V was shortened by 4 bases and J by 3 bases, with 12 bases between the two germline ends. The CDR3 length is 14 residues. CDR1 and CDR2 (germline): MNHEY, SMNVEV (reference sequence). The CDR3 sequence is CASSYSPRDTEAFF. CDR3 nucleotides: TGTGCCAGCAGTTACTCGCCCCGGGACACTGAAGCTTTCTTT.

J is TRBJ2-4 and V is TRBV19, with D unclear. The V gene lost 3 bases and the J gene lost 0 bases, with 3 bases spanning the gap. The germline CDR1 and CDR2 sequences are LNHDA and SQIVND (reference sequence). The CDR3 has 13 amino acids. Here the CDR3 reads CASSIQAKNIQYF. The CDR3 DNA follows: TGTGCCAGTAGTATTCAAGCCAAAAACATTCAGTACTTC.

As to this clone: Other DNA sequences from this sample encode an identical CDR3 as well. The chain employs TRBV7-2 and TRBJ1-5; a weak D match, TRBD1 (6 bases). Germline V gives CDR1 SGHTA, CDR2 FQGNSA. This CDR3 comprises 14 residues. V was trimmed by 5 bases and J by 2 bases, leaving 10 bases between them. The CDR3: CASSPRQGNQPQHF. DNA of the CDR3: TGTGCCAGCAGCCCCCGACAGGGCAATCAGCCCCAGCATTTT.

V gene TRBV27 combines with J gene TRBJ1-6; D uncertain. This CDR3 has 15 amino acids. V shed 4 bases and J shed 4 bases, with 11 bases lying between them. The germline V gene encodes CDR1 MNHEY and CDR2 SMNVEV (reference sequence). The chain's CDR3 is CASSSSQRYNSPLHF. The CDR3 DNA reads TGTGCCAGCAGTTCGTCACAGAGGTATAATTCACCCCTCCACTTT.

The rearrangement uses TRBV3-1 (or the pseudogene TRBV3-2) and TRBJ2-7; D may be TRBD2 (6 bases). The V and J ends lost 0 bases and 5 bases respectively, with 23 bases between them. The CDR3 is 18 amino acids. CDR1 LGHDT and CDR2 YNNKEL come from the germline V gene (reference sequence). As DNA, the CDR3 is TGTGCCAGCAGCCAAGACTTATGGTCCTCCGGGAGTGGGAACGAGCAGTACTTC. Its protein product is CASSQDLWSSGSGNEQYF.

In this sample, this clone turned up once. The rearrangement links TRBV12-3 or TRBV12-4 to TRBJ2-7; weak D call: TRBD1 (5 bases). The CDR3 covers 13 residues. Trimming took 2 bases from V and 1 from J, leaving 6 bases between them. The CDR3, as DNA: TGTGCCAGCAGTTTACAGGGTTCCTACGAGCAGTACTTC. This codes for CASSLQGSYEQYF.

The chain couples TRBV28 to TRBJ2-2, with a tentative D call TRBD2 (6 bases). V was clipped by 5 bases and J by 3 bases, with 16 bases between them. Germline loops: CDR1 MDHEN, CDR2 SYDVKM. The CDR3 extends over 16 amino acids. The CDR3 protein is CASSLPGLDHTGELFF. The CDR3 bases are TGTGCCAGCAGTCTCCCGGGACTGGACCACACCGGGGAGCTGTTTTTT.

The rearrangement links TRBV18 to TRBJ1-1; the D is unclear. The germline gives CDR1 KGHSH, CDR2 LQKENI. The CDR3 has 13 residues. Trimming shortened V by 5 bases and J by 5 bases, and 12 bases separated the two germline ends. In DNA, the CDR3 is TGTGCCAGCTCAACAATGGAGGGAACTGAAGCTTTCTTT. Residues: CASSTMEGTEAFF.